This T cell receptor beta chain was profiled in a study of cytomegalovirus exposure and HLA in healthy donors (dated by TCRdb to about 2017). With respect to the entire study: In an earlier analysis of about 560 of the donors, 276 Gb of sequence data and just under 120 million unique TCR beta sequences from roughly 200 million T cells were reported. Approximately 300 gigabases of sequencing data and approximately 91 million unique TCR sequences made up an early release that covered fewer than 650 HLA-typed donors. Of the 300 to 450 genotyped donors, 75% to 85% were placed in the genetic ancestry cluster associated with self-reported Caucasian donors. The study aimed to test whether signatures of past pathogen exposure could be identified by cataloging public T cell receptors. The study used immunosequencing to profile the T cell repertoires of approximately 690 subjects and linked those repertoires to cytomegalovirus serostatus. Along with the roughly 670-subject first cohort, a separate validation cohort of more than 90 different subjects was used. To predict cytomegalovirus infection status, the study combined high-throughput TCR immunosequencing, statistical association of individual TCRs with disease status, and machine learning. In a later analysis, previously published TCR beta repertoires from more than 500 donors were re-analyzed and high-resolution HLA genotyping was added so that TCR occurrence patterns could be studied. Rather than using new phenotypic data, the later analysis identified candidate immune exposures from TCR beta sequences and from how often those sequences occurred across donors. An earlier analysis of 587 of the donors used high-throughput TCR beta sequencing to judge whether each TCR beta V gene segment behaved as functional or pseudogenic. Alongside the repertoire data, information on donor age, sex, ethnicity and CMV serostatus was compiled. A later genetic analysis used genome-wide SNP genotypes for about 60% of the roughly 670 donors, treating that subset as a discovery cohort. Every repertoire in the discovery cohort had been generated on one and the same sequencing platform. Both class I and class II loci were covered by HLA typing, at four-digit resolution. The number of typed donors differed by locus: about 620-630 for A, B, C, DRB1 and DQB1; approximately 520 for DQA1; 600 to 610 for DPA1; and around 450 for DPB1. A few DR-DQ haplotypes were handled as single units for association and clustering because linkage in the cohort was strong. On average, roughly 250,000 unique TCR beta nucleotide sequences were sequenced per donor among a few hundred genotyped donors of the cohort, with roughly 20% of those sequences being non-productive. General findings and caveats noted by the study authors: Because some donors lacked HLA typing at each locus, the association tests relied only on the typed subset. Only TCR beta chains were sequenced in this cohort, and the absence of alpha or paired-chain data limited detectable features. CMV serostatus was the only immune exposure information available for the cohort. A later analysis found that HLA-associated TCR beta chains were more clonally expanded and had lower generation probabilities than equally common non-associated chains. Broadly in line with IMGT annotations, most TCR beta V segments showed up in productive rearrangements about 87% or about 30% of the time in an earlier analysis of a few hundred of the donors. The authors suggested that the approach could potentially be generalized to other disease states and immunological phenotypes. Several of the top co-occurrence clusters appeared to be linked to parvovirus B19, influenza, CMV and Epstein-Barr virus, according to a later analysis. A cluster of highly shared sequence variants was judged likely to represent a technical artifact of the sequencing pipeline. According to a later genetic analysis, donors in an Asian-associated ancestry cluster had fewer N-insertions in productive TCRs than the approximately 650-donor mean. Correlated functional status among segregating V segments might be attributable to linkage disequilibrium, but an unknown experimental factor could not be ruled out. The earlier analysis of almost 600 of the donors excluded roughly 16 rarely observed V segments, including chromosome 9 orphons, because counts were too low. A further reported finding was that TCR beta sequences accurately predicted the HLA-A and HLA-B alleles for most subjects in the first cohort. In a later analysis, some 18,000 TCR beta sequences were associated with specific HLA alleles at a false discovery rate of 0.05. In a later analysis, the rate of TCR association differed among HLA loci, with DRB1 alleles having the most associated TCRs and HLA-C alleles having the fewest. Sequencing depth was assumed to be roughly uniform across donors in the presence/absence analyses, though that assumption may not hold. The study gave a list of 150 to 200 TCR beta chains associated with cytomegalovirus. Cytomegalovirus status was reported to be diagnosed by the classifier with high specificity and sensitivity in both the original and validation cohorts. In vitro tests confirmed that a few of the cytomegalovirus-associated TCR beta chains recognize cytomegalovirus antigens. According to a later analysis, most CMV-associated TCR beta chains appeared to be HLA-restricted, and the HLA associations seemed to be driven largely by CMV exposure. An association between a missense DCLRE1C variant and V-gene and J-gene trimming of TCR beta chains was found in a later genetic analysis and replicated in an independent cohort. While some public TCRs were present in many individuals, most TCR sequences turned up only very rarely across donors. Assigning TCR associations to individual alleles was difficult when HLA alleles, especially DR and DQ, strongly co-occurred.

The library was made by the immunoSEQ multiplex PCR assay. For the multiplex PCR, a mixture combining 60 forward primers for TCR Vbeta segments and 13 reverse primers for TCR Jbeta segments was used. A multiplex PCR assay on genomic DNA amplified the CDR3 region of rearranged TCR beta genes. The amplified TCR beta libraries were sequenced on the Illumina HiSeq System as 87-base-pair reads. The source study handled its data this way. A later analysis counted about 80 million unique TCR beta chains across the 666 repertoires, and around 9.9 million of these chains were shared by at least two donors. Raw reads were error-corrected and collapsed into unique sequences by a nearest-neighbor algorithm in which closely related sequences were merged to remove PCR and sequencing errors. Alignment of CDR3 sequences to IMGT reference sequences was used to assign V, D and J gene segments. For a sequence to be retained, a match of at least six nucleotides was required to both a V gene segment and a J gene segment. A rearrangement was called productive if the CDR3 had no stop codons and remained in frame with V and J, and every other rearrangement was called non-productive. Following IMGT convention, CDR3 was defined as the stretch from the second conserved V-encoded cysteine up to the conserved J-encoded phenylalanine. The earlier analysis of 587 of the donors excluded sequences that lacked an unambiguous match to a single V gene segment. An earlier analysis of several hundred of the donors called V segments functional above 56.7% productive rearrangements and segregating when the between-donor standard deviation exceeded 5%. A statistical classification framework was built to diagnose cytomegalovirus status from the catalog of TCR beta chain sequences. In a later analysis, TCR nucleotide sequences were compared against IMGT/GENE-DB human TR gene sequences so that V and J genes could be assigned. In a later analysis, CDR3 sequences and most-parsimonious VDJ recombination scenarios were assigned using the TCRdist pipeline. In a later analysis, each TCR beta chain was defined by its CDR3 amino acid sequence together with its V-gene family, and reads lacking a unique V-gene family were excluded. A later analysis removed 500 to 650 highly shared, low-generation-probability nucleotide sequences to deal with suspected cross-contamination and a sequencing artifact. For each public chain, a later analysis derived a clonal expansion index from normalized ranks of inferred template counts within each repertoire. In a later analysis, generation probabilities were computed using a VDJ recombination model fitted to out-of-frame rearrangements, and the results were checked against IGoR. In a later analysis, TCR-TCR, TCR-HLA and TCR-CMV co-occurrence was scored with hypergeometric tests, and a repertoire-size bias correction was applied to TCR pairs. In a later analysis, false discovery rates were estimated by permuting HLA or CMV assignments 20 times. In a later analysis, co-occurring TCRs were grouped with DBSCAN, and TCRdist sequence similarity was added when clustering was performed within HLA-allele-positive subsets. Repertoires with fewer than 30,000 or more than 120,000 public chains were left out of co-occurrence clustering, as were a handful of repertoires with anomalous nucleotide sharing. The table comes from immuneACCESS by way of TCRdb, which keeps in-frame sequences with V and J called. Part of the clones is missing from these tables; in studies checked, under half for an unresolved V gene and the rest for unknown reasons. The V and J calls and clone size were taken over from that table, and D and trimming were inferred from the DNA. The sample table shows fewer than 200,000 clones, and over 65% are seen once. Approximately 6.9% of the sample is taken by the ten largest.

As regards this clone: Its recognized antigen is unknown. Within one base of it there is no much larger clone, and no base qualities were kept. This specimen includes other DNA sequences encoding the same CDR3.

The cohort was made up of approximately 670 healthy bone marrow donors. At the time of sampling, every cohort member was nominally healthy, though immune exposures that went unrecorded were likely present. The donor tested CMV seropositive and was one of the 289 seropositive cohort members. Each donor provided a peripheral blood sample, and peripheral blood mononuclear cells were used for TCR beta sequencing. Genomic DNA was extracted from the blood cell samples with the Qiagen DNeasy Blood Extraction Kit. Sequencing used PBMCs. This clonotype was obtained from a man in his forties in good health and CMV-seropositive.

The CDR3 in this case is CASSPTGYEQYF. In nucleotides, the sequence is TGTGCCAGCAGTCCGACAGGGTACGAGCAGTACTTC. This chain joins TRBV27 to TRBJ2-7; the junction holds 7 bases that match TRBD1. CDR1 and CDR2 are read off the germline V gene (reference sequence) as MNHEY and SMNVEV. Reading from cysteine to phenylalanine, the CDR3 counts 12 amino acids. Of all the DNA, just the CDR3 is kept, 36 bases in frame from base 1. Relative to germline, V is missing 5 bases and J is missing 4 bases, with 2 bases of the junction outside any gene match.